The 26 T cell receptor beta chains below all came from one sample that was sequenced in a study of shared clonotypes between healthy human individuals. Repertoires were generated with immunoSEQ multiplex PCR, while TCRdb's copy carries only in-frame clones and drops some. Counted here are a few million clones, just over 90% occurring once; the ten biggest clones make up 0.39%. The sequenced material came from naive CD4+ T cells from PBMCs. The subset: CD45RA+ positively selected. These receptor sequences come from a man younger than 30 in good health. Some clones in this sample may be carry-over from other donors' samples.

The rearrangement links TRBV28 to TRBJ1-2; a weak D match, TRBD1 (5 bases). Trimming pared 2 bases from V and 4 bases from J, leaving 14 bases between. Germline V gene sequence: CDR1 MDHEN, CDR2 SYDVKM. The CDR3 runs to 15 residues. CDR3 in amino acids: CASSLPGATGYGYTF. The CDR3 DNA sequence: TGTGCCAGCAGTTTACCCGGGGCGACTGGCTATGGCTACACCTTC.

The chain uses TRBV14 and TRBJ2-7, with TRBD2 identical over 10 bases. There are 17 residues in the CDR3. Germline V gene data show CDR1 as SGHDN and CDR2 as FVKESK. Trimming cost V 3 bases and J 2 bases; bases outside gene matches: 10. The DNA for the CDR3 is TGTGCCAGCAGCCACGAAGACTGGACTAGCGGCCCCTACGAGCAGTACTTC. Its translation is CASSHEDWTSGPYEQYF. The full variable domain, in which reference TRBV14 and TRBJ2-7 provide the parts outside the CDR3, is EAGVTQFPSHSVIEKGQTVTLRCDPISGHDNLYWYRRVMGKEIKFLLHFVKESKQDESGMPNNRFLAERTGGTYSTLKVQPAELEDSGVYFCASSHEDWTSGPYEQYFGPGTRLTVT.

The chain is built from TRBV9 and TRBJ1-1; no reliable D call. V lost 2 bases and J 1 base, leaving 9 bases between the germline ends. The V gene's germline CDR1 is SGDLS and CDR2 YYNGEE. The CDR3 covers 14 residues. CDR3 in amino acids: CASSVLSSNTEAFF. The CDR3 region has the DNA TGTGCCAGCAGCGTCCTCAGCTCGAACACTGAAGCTTTCTTT.

The rearrangement uses TRBV4-2 and TRBJ1-5; D uncertain. This CDR3 is built from 15 residues. Germline CDR1 LGHNA, CDR2 YNFKEQ. V gave up 1 base and J gave up 1 base, with 8 bases separating them. In DNA form, the CDR3 reads TGTGCCAGCAGCCAAGTCCGCGAGAGCAATCAGCCCCAGCATTTT. Translated: CASSQVRESNQPQHF.

This chain connects TRBV7-3 to TRBJ2-1, with no clear D. Trimming shortened V by 4 bases and J by 5 bases, and 9 bases separated the two germline ends. Per germline, CDR1 SGHTA and CDR2 FQGTGA. The CDR3 extends over 13 amino acids. For the CDR3, the DNA is TGTGCCAGCAGCTCCCAAAGTAACAATGAGCAGTTCTTC. Protein product: CASSSQSNNEQFF.

The chain has TRBV18 and TRBJ2-7, with 7 bases that match TRBD1. There are 16 residues in the CDR3. The germline gives CDR1 KGHSH, CDR2 LQKENI. The V segment lost 5 bases and the J segment 0 bases; nucleotides outside the gene matches: 10. CDR3 DNA sequence: TGTGCCAGCTCAATCTCGAGGGACAGAGCCTCCTACGAGCAGTACTTC. Its translation is CASSISRDRASYEQYF.

The V call is TRBV5-1, the J call TRBJ2-7; TRBD1 matches at 7 bases. The V segment lost 4 bases and the J segment 0 bases; nucleotides outside the gene matches: 4. The germline CDR1 and CDR2 sequences are SGHRS and YFSETQ. The CDR3 is made up of 14 amino acids. CDR3 protein: CASSTTGPSYEQYF. Here the CDR3 DNA reads TGCGCCAGCAGCACGACAGGGCCCTCCTACGAGCAGTACTTC.

This sequence joins TRBV2 and TRBJ2-3, with 9 bases lining up with TRBD2. The germline gives CDR1 SNHLY, CDR2 FYNNEI. The V segment lost 10 bases and the J segment 0 bases; nucleotides outside the gene matches: 5. This CDR3 has 14 amino acids. The CDR3 is CATKTSGSTDTQYF. The CDR3 DNA reads TGTGCCACCAAAACTAGCGGGAGCACAGATACGCAGTATTTT.

The gene calls are TRBV5-1 and TRBJ2-1, with D perhaps being TRBD1 or TRBD2 (5 bases each). The V end lost 0 bases, the J end lost 2 bases, and 12 bases lay between the germline ends. Germline V gives CDR1 SGHRS, CDR2 YFSETQ. The CDR3 has 16 amino acids. For the CDR3, the DNA is TGCGCCAGCAGCTTGGATGAGGGGATCCCCTACAATGAGCAGTTCTTC. Translated: CASSLDEGIPYNEQFF. The full variable domain, rest sourced from reference TRBV5-1 and TRBJ2-1, is KAGVTQTPRYLIKTRGQQVTLSCSPISGHRSVSWYQQTPGQGLQFLFEYFSETQRNKGNFPGRFSGRQFSNSRSEMNVSTLELGDSALYLCASSLDEGIPYNEQFFGPGTRLTVL.

The J gene is TRBJ2-3, the V gene TRBV5-1, with TRBD2 as a possible D gene (6 bases). The CDR3 consists of 17 residues. Germline CDR1 and CDR2: SGHRS and YFSETQ. V was cut by 0 bases and J by 5 bases, with 19 bases left in between. This CDR3 reads CASSLARGGGTVDTQYF. CDR3 sequence (DNA): TGCGCCAGCAGCTTGGCCCGGGGCGGCGGGACGGTAGATACGCAGTATTTT. The complete variable domain, with remaining parts taken from reference TRBV5-1 and TRBJ2-3, reads KAGVTQTPRYLIKTRGQQVTLSCSPISGHRSVSWYQQTPGQGLQFLFEYFSETQRNKGNFPGRFSGRQFSNSRSEMNVSTLELGDSALYLCASSLARGGGTVDTQYFGPGTRLTVL.

V and J are TRBV5-1 and TRBJ1-2; D is unresolved. The CDR3 has 16 residues. V shed 5 bases and J shed 7 bases, with 24 bases lying between them. Germline CDR1 is SGHRS and CDR2 is YFSETQ. CDR3 in DNA: TGCGCCAGCAGTTCGAGGTCGGGTCCCAGCCCTAGTGGCTACACCTTC. It is translated as CASSSRSGPSPSGYTF.

V is TRBV5-1 and J is TRBJ2-7; 8 bases agree with TRBD1. V lost 0 bases, J lost 10 bases, and 9 bases stayed unmatched. The CDR3 is 14 amino acids. CDR1 SGHRS and CDR2 YFSETQ come from the germline V gene. The CDR3: CASSLGETGALQYF. CDR3 sequence (DNA): TGCGCCAGCAGCTTGGGGGAGACAGGGGCGCTCCAGTACTTC.

The rearrangement uses TRBV27 and TRBJ2-3; TRBD2 aligns across 16 bases. CDR1 MNHEY and CDR2 SMNVEV come from the germline V gene (reference sequence). The CDR3 is 21 amino acids. V shed 3 bases and J 9 bases; nucleotides not matched to a gene: 21. The CDR3 region is CASSLGAGTSGRADTLGTQYF. CDR3 DNA: TGTGCCAGCAGTTTGGGGGCTGGGACTAGCGGGAGGGCGGACACCTTGGGGACGCAGTATTTT.

The chain joins TRBV6-5 to TRBJ2-7; TRBD1 is a possible D gene (7 bases). V lost 0 bases to trimming and J lost 2 bases, with 11 bases between them. The CDR3 covers 15 residues. Germline V gene lookup returns CDR1 MNHEY and CDR2 SVGAGI. CDR3 protein: CASSYSGGQPYEQYF. The CDR3 nucleotides read TGTGCCAGCAGTTACTCCGGGGGACAGCCCTACGAGCAGTACTTC.

The genes are TRBV11-2 and TRBJ1-6, with 8 bases aligning to TRBD1. After removal of 3 bases from V and 7 bases from J, the junction contained 5 bases not matched to a gene. The CDR3 is made up of 15 amino acids. In germline, CDR1 is SGHAT, CDR2 FQNNGV. CDR3 sequence: CASSFSGGRNSPLHF. The CDR3 bases are TGTGCCAGCAGCTTTTCAGGGGGCCGGAATTCACCCCTCCACTTT.

The chain has TRBV28 and TRBJ2-7; 9 bases match TRBD1. The J segment lost 5 bases and the V segment lost 8 bases, leaving 13 bases of the junction unmatched. This CDR3 is 15 amino acids long. CDR1 MDHEN and CDR2 SYDVKM come from the germline V gene. CDR3 residues: CASAGPGTGWDEQYF. DNA for the CDR3: TGTGCCAGCGCAGGGCCGGGGACAGGGTGGGACGAGCAGTACTTC.

J is TRBJ2-5 and V is TRBV7-2; no definite D call. This CDR3 spans 13 amino acids. Germline CDR1 SGHTA, CDR2 FQGNSA. V was pared by 1 base and J by 5 bases, with 8 bases between. The CDR3 DNA sequence: TGTGCCAGCAGCTTAGTGAGAGCGGAGACCCAGTACTTC. Protein: CASSLVRAETQYF.

CDR3 residues: CASSRPGTSGSNEQFF. Here the CDR3 DNA reads TGTGCCAGCAGCCGTCCAGGGACTAGCGGGAGTAATGAGCAGTTCTTC. V and J are TRBV2 and TRBJ2-1; TRBD2 aligns across 14 bases. The V gene end was trimmed by 6 bases and the J gene end by 7 bases; junction bases not matched to a gene: 8. Germline-derived CDR1 and CDR2 are SNHLY and FYNNEI. The CDR3 has 16 residues. Combining the CDR3 with reference TRBV2 and TRBJ2-1 gives the whole variable domain EPEVTQTPSHQVTQMGQEVILRCVPISNHLYFYWYRQILGQKVEFLVSFYNNEISEKSEIFDDQFSVERPDGSNFTLKIRSTKLEDSAMYFCASSRPGTSGSNEQFFGPGTRLTVL.

This rearrangement joins TRBV5-1 to TRBJ2-1, with D maybe TRBD2 (6 bases). V shed 2 bases and J shed 8 bases, with 20 bases lying between them. CDR1 and CDR2 (germline): SGHRS, YFSETQ. This CDR3 is built from 16 residues. CDR3 region: CASSLGSGFDIDEQFF. The CDR3 nucleotides read TGCGCCAGCAGCTTAGGAAGCGGGTTCGACATCGATGAGCAGTTCTTC.

The CDR3: CASSTGTGDYEQYF. The CDR3 nucleotides are TGTGCCAGTTCCACCGGGACAGGGGACTACGAGCAGTACTTC. The chain couples TRBV18 to TRBJ2-7; 10 bases agree with TRBD1. In germline, CDR1 is KGHSH, CDR2 LQKENI. The CDR3 contains 14 residues. Losses at the gene ends were 9 bases for V and 3 bases for J; bases not matched to a gene: 8.

Details on this clone: A read error may account for a junction end that differs from germline. The chain uses TRBV5-6 and TRBJ2-2, with 9 bases lining up with TRBD1. Per the germline V gene, CDR1 is SGHDT and CDR2 is YYEEEE. CDR3 length: 14 amino acids. The CDR3 DNA reads as TGTGCCAGCAGATTGGACAGGGGACCCGGGGAGCTGTTTTTT. It yields the protein CASRLDRGPGELFF.

The CDR3 sequence: CASRIGSGTYEQYF. CDR3 DNA: TGTGCCAGCAGAATAGGAAGCGGGACCTACGAGCAGTACTTC. The genes are TRBV28 and TRBJ2-7, with 7 bases matching TRBD2. The CDR3 sequence is 14 residues long. CDR1 is MDHEN and CDR2 is SYDVKM in the germline V gene. V lost 6 bases, J lost 2 bases, and 7 bases stayed unmatched.

V gene TRBV5-1 combines with J gene TRBJ2-7; TRBD2 agrees at 15 bases. The germline gives CDR1 SGHRS, CDR2 YFSETQ. CDR3 length: 15 residues. V dropped 7 bases and J dropped 0; count of bases not matched to a gene: 2. Here the CDR3 reads CASGLAGGISYEQYF. CDR3 in DNA: TGCGCCAGCGGACTAGCGGGAGGGATCTCCTACGAGCAGTACTTC.

This clone was seen only once. The chain links TRBV28 to TRBJ2-2; no clear D gene. Trimming cost V 6 bases and J 7 bases, with 15 bases left between them. The CDR3 runs 14 residues. Germline lookup yields CDR1 MDHEN and CDR2 SYDVKM. The chain's CDR3 is CASSRPLGFGELFF. The DNA for the CDR3 is TGTGCCAGCAGCCGCCCCCTAGGATTCGGGGAGCTGTTTTTT.

The chain couples TRBV28 to TRBJ2-1; a weak D match, TRBD2 (6 bases). CDR3 length: 15 amino acids. V was trimmed by 5 bases and J by 5 bases, leaving 16 bases between them. Germline-derived CDR1 and CDR2 are MDHEN and SYDVKM. CDR3 coding DNA: TGTGCCAGCAGTCGTTCGGAGGGGTCGGACAATGAGCAGTTCTTC. It translates to CASSRSEGSDNEQFF.

The genes are TRBV11-2 and TRBJ1-2; D possibly corresponds to TRBD1 (6 bases). The CDR3 is 16 residues long. From germline, CDR1 is SGHAT and CDR2 FQNNGV. The germline V and J ends were trimmed by 5 bases and 2 bases, with 18 bases remaining between them. CDR3 loop: CASSPSRGTLNYGYTF. The CDR3 region has the DNA TGTGCCAGCAGCCCTAGTAGGGGGACCCTAAACTATGGCTACACCTTC.